The 9 T cell receptor beta chains in this list originate from one sample, sequenced in a study of cytomegalovirus exposure and HLA in healthy donors. PCR used 60 Vbeta primers and 13 Jbeta primers. TCRdb keeps only in-frame clones here, not all; method: immunoSEQ multiplex PCR. This table holds tens of thousands of clones, 65% to 80% found once. The source material was PBMCs. Receptors originate from a woman aged 30 to 39 in good health and CMV-seronegative.

This clone has only a few counts. V is TRBV6-5 and J is TRBJ1-1; no definite D call. The CDR3 consists of 15 residues. V dropped 2 bases and J dropped 5 bases, with 15 bases sitting between them. From germline, CDR1 is MNHEY and CDR2 SVGAGI. The CDR3 DNA follows: TGTGCCAGCAGTTACACTCACGCCTCGGGGACTGAAGCTTTCTTT. Translating it yields CASSYTHASGTEAFF.

This chain joins TRBV6-6 and TRBJ2-7; 9 positions match TRBD2. J lost 2 bases, V lost 6 bases, and 5 bases had no gene match. The CDR3 length is 14 residues. Germline values: CDR1 MNHNY, CDR2 SVGAGI (reference sequence). In DNA, the CDR3 is TGTGCCAGCAGAAATAGCGGGAGTCCCTACGAGCAGTACGTC. This translates into CASRNSGSPYEQYV.

This chain connects TRBV6-6 to TRBJ2-5, with a tentative D call TRBD1 (5 bases). Trimming removed 2 bases from V and 1 base from J, with 14 bases in between. Germline V gene lookup returns CDR1 MNHNY and CDR2 SVGAGI (reference sequence). CDR3 size: 16 residues. Here the CDR3 DNA reads TGTGCCAGCAGTTACCTCGTCAGGGATCCCCAAGAGACCCAGTACTTC. It specifies CASSYLVRDPQETQYF.

CDR3 residues: CAWSTRSGHTDYEQYF. The CDR3 coding sequence is TGTGCCTGGAGTACCCGCTCGGGACACACGGATTACGAGCAGTACTTC. The V gene is TRBV30, the J gene TRBJ2-7, with a possible D match to TRBD1 (6 bases). The CDR3 totals 16 residues. Trimming shortened V by 2 bases and J by 4 bases, and 21 bases separated the two germline ends. The germline V gene encodes CDR1 GTSNPN and CDR2 SVGIG (reference sequence).

This chain links TRBV5-4 with TRBJ2-7; D is perhaps TRBD2 (5 bases). Between the trimmed V and J ends, which lost 3 bases and 5 bases, there was a span of 9 bases. This CDR3 is 12 amino acids long. From germline, CDR1 is SGHNT and CDR2 YYREEE (reference sequence). CDR3 in amino acids: CASSSAGDEQYF. CDR3 nucleotide sequence: TGTGCCAGCAGCTCTGCCGGGGACGAGCAGTACTTC.

The chain links TRBV19 to TRBJ1-2; no firm D call. The CDR3 extends over 12 amino acids. Germline loops: CDR1 LNHDA, CDR2 SQIVND (reference sequence). For the CDR3, the DNA is TGTGCATTGGGCACAGAACCTTATGGCTACACCTTC. It specifies CALGTEPYGYTF. The complete variable domain, with remaining parts taken from reference TRBV19 and TRBJ1-2, reads DGGITQSPKYLFRKEGQNVTLSCEQNLNHDAMYWYRQDPGQGLRLIYYSQIVNDFQKGDIAEGYSVSREKKESFPLTVTSAQKNPTAFYLCALGTEPYGYTFGSGTRLTVV.

Here the CDR3 DNA reads TGTGCCAGCTCACTGGGCCTAGCCAAAAACATTCAGTACTTC. Amino acid sequence: CASSLGLAKNIQYF. The gene calls are TRBV18 and TRBJ2-4; D remains ambiguous. With 4 bases removed from V and 0 bases from J, the gap between germline ends came to 7 bases. The length of the CDR3 is 14 residues. Germline V gene lookup returns CDR1 KGHSH and CDR2 LQKENI.

The V gene is TRBV27, the J gene TRBJ2-1; TRBD2 matches 9 bases. The CDR3 has 14 residues. Germline V lookup: CDR1 MNHEY, CDR2 SMNVEV (reference sequence). Trimming cost V 3 bases and J 4 bases; bases outside gene matches: 1. In DNA form, the CDR3 reads TGTGCCAGCAGTTTGGGACTAGCTTACAATGAGCAGTTCTTC. It codes for CASSLGLAYNEQFF.

The V gene is TRBV7-2, the J gene TRBJ2-7, with 12 positions matching TRBD2. V lost 1 base and J lost 6; bases outside the gene matches: 7. Germline V CDR1 and CDR2: SGHTA, FQGNSA. This CDR3 is built from 16 residues. CDR3 residues: CASSLGGLAGNIEQYF. CDR3 in DNA: TGTGCCAGCAGCTTAGGAGGACTAGCGGGAAATATCGAGCAGTACTTC.